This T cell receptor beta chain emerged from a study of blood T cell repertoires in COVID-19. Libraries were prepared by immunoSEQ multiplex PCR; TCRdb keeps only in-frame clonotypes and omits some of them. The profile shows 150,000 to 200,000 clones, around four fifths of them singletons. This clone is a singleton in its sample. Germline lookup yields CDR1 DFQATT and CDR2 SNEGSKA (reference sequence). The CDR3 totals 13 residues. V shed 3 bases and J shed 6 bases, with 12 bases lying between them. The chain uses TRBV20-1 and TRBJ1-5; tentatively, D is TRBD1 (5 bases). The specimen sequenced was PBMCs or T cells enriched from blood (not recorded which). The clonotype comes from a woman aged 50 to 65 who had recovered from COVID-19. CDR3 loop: CSASRQGGQPQHF. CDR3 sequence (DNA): TGCAGTGCTAGTCGTCAGGGCGGTCAGCCCCAGCATTTT.